A single sample gave rise to the 9 T cell receptor beta chains below, sequenced in a study of blood T cells in healthy people across ages. It was with a sample-barcoded 5' primer and a J-beta primer mix that a second PCR of roughly 7 to 12 cycles was run. From the 5' RACE reads, TCRdb called clonotypes with MiXCR, one entry per CDR3 protein. This table holds around 1,800,000 distinct CDR3 sequences, 30% to 40% found once. Sequencing was done on a sample of blood. Receptor source: a human donor in good health.

The chain links TRBV7-9 to TRBJ2-5; no clear D. V lost 2 bases and J lost 5, with 12 bases in between. CDR3 size: 14 residues. The germline CDR1 and CDR2 sequences are SEHNR and FQNEAQ (reference sequence). CDR3 sequence: CASSLIGFGETQYF. DNA for the CDR3: TGTGCCAGCAGCTTAATAGGGTTTGGGGAGACCCAGTACTTC.

The chain is built from TRBV29-1 and TRBJ1-2; TRBD1 is a possible D gene (6 bases). This CDR3 has 12 amino acids. CDR1 is SQVTM and CDR2 is ANQGSEA in the germline V gene. The chain's CDR3 is CGGCRTVHDYTF. For the CDR3, the DNA is TGCGGGGGGTGTAGGACAGTTCATGACTACACCTTC.

Ten or more counts support this clonotype. This chain connects TRBV11-2 to TRBJ2-7, with 7 bases fitting TRBD2. Germline CDR1 and CDR2: SGHAT and FQNNGV. After removal of 0 bases from V and 0 bases from J, the junction contained 2 bases not matched to a gene. The CDR3 loop spans 15 amino acids. The CDR3 DNA reads as TGTGCCAGCAGCTTAGAAGCGGGGTTCTCCTACGAGCAGTACTTC. This gives the protein CASSLEAGFSYEQYF.

V usage is TRBV3-1 and J usage is TRBJ1-1; 7 nucleotides agree with TRBD1. This CDR3 region has 14 residues. Germline CDR1 reads LGHDT; CDR2 reads YNNKEL (reference sequence). Trimming took 7 bases from V and 4 from J; bases not matched to a gene: 9. The DNA for the CDR3 is TGTGCCAGCACCTCTTTAACAGGGGTCACTGAAGCTTTCTTT. The encoded protein is CASTSLTGVTEAFF.

As regards this clonotype: A read error may be the cause here, since a much bigger clone is one base away. The chain recombines TRBV12-3 or TRBV12-4 with TRBJ2-3; 8 nucleotides align to TRBD1. J lost 4 bases, V lost 6 bases, and 6 bases had no gene match. This CDR3 region has 14 residues. The CDR3 region is CASSQDRGPDTQYF. In DNA, the CDR3 is TGTGCCAGCAGCCAAGACAGGGGCCCAGATACGCAGTATTTT.

The chain recombines TRBV29-1 with TRBJ2-5; tentative D call: TRBD1 (6 bases). In germline, CDR1 is SQVTM, CDR2 ANQGSEA. CDR3 length: 13 residues. With 8 bases removed from V and 0 bases from J, the gap between germline ends came to 13 bases. This CDR3 is CSTPDSHQETQYF. The CDR3 bases are TGCAGCACCCCGGACAGCCACCAAGAGACCCAGTACTTC.

This clonotype has just a few counts. V is TRBV28 and J is TRBJ2-3, with 7 positions matching TRBD1. CDR1 and CDR2 (germline): MDHEN, SYDVKM. The CDR3 runs to 13 residues. Trimming took 3 bases from V and 6 from J; bases not matched to a gene: 3. CDR3 amino acids: CASSFLQGDTQYF. DNA of the CDR3: TGTGCCAGCAGTTTCTTACAGGGGGATACGCAGTATTTT. The variable domain in full, with the rest retrieved from reference TRBV28 and TRBJ2-3, is DVKVTQSSRYLVKRTGEKVFLECVQDMDHENMFWYRQDPGLGLRLIYFSYDVKMKEKGDIPEGYSVSREKKERFSLILESASTNQTSMYLCASSFLQGDTQYFGPGTRLTVL.

Details on this clonotype: The junction does not match germline at one end; this may be a read error. The chain joins TRBV7-9 to TRBJ2-7, with D possibly being TRBD2 (7 bases). CDR3 size: 19 residues. Germline loops: CDR1 SEHNR, CDR2 FQNEAQ (reference sequence). The CDR3 loop reads CARSLDGGGWARLGYEQYF. CDR3 nucleotides: TGTGCCCGCAGCTTGGACGGCGGGGGCTGGGCTCGGCTCGGTTACGAGCAGTACTTC.

The V and J genes are TRBV4-1 and TRBJ1-2; 7 bases align to TRBD1. The CDR3 runs 16 residues. J lost 7 bases, V lost 2 bases, and 13 bases had no gene match. The germline CDR1 and CDR2 sequences are MGHRA and YSYEKL. For the CDR3, the DNA is TGCGCCAGCAGCCAACCCGGGGCAGGGGGAGGCCTTGGCTACACCTTC. It yields the protein CASSQPGAGGGLGYTF.